One sample yielded the 19 T cell receptor beta chains listed below, sequenced in a study of T cells in Graves' hyperthyroidism and ophthalmopathy. From RNA transcripts, TCR beta CDR3 regions were amplified. During a first-round RT-PCR of the TCR CDR3, the HTBI primer set was used. TCRdb ran MiXCR on the multiplex PCR reads and lists one entry per CDR3 protein. The sample includes hundreds of thousands of distinct CDR3 sequences, around 40% seen only once; the top ten take roughly 31%. Sequenced sample: blood. The receptors were sampled from a woman in her 40s with Graves' hyperthyroidism.

This clonotype was counted a single time. A much larger clone differs from this one at a single base, so this may be a read error. Given the absence of the conserved phenylalanine or tryptophan at the CDR3 end, a read error is likely. The chain combines TRBV5-4 with TRBJ2-7, with D uncertain. CDR3 length: 12 residues. Germline V gives CDR1 SGHNT, CDR2 YYREEE (reference sequence). The germline V and J ends were trimmed by 5 bases and 3 bases, with 9 bases remaining between them. This chain's CDR3 is CASSPRFYEQYI. DNA for the CDR3: TGTGCCAGCAGTCCCAGGTTCTACGAGCAGTACATC.

This clonotype was seen only a few times. The chain recombines TRBV6-1 with TRBJ2-2; 7 nucleotides align to TRBD1. CDR3 length: 15 amino acids. V was clipped by 6 bases and J by 4 bases; unmatched bases: 8. Germline V gene sequence: CDR1 MNHNS, CDR2 SASEGT. CDR3 sequence: CASSTWDSFTGELFF. The CDR3 DNA is TGTGCCAGCAGCACCTGGGACAGCTTCACCGGGGAGCTGTTTTTT.

This clonotype was observed at least ten times. The rearrangement joins TRBV9 to TRBJ2-5, with D unresolved. V was cut by 2 bases and J by 2 bases, with 10 bases left in between. The CDR3 covers 14 residues. Germline V lookup: CDR1 SGDLS, CDR2 YYNGEE. CDR3 bases: TGTGCCAGCAGCGTCAACCCAGAACAAGAGACCCAGTACTTC. This sequence encodes CASSVNPEQETQYF.

This clonotype was detected only a few times. V and J are TRBV19 and TRBJ2-2, with 16 bases identical to TRBD2. Germline assignment: CDR1 LNHDA and CDR2 SQIVND (reference sequence). V was pared by 5 bases and J by 3 bases, with 3 bases of the junction left unmatched. This CDR3 has 17 amino acids. The CDR3 bases are TGTGCCAGTAGTTCCGGGACTAGCGGGGGGGACACCGGGGAGCTGTTTTTT. Protein product: CASSSGTSGGDTGELFF.

The genes are TRBV9 and TRBJ1-3; 8 bases map to TRBD1. The CDR3 has 17 residues. CDR1 SGDLS and CDR2 YYNGEE come from the germline V gene. Trimming took 0 bases from V and 0 from J; bases not matched to a gene: 5. For the CDR3, the DNA is TGTGCCAGCAGCGTAGCTACGGGACAGGCCTCTGGAAACACCATATATTTT. This translates into CASSVATGQASGNTIYF.

The chain has TRBV7-9 and TRBJ1-6; D is possibly TRBD1 (6 bases). CDR3 length: 13 residues. Between the trimmed V and J ends, which lost 0 bases and 13 bases, there was a span of 10 bases. Germline-derived CDR1 and CDR2 are SEHNR and FQNEAQ (reference sequence). The CDR3 is CASSLAGANPLHF. CDR3 coding DNA: TGTGCCAGCAGCTTAGCGGGGGCTAATCCCCTCCACTTT.

This clonotype appeared once. Given a much more abundant clone one base away, this may be a read error. The chain links TRBV29-1 to TRBJ1-1, with no clear D. The V gene's germline CDR1 is SQVTM and CDR2 ANQGSEA. Trimming cost V 7 bases and J 1 base, with 7 bases left between them. The CDR3 length is 11 residues. The CDR3 loop is CSEVTNTEAFF. DNA for the CDR3: TGCAGCGAGGTCACGAACACTGAAGCTTTCTTT.

This clonotype was found a few times. This chain uses TRBV12-3 or TRBV12-4 with TRBJ1-1, with 9 bases that match TRBD1. The CDR3 loop spans 11 amino acids. The ends lost 5 bases at V and 9 bases at J; junction bases unmatched: 1. The CDR3 protein is CASSGTGKAFF. CDR3 coding DNA: TGTGCCAGCAGTGGGACAGGGAAAGCTTTCTTT.

The V gene is TRBV4-1, the J gene TRBJ1-1, with D possibly TRBD1 on 5 matching bases. CDR3 length: 17 amino acids. Germline lookup yields CDR1 MGHRA and CDR2 YSYEKL. V dropped 2 bases and J dropped 4 bases, with 20 bases sitting between them. As DNA, the CDR3 is TGCGCCAGCAGCCAATTACGTCTAAGGGGAGGAGGCACTGAAGCTTTCTTT. It encodes CASSQLRLRGGGTEAFF.

The chain carries TRBV19 and TRBJ1-5; D might be TRBD1 (5 bases). The CDR3 spans 13 residues. V shed 11 bases and J shed 1 base, with 12 bases lying between them. From germline, CDR1 is LNHDA and CDR2 SQIVND (reference sequence). The CDR3 loop is CAWSYRSNQPQHF. As DNA, the CDR3 is TGTGCCTGGAGTTACAGGAGCAATCAGCCCCAGCATTTT.

V gene TRBV20-1 combines with J gene TRBJ1-2; 8 positions agree with TRBD1. The V gene end was trimmed by 3 bases and the J gene end by 5 bases; junction bases not matched to a gene: 8. The CDR3 has 14 residues. Germline V gene sequence: CDR1 DFQATT, CDR2 SNEGSKA (reference sequence). The CDR3 spells CSARETGGRYGYTF. The CDR3 bases are TGCAGTGCTAGGGAAACAGGGGGGCGGTATGGCTACACCTTC.

In its sample, this clonotype was seen many times. The chain joins TRBV7-9 to TRBJ1-5, with TRBD1 as a possible D gene (5 bases). Trimming pared 5 bases from V and 6 bases from J, leaving 14 bases between. Germline loops: CDR1 SEHNR, CDR2 FQNEAQ (reference sequence). The CDR3 contains 14 residues. The CDR3 DNA reads as TGTGCCAGCAGCCCCGTCAGGGAAGCTCAGCCCCAGCATTTT. This encodes CASSPVREAQPQHF.

This clonotype was seen only a few times. This chain links TRBV28 with TRBJ1-1, with D tentatively TRBD1 (6 bases). Germline CDR1 is MDHEN and CDR2 is SYDVKM. V was trimmed by 10 bases and J by 7 bases, leaving 16 bases between them. This CDR3 has 12 residues. The CDR3 region has the DNA TGTGCCACCGTTACAGGGTCCGGTGAAGCTTTCTTT. Protein product: CATVTGSGEAFF.

In this sample, this clonotype turned up once. The chain has TRBV6-5 and TRBJ1-1; D remains unclear. CDR3 length: 15 residues. Between the trimmed V and J ends, which lost 0 bases and 3 bases, there was a span of 11 bases. Germline V gene data show CDR1 as MNHEY and CDR2 as SVGAGI. CDR3 amino acids: CASSYSQRADTEAFF. CDR3 nucleotides: TGTGCCAGCAGTTACTCCCAAAGGGCCGACACTGAAGCTTTCTTT.

V gene TRBV29-1 combines with J gene TRBJ2-1; D is unclear. Germline CDR1 SQVTM, CDR2 ANQGSEA. V lost 3 bases to trimming and J lost 4 bases, with 4 bases between them. The CDR3 is 11 residues long. The CDR3 DNA sequence: TGCAGCGTTGACGGGTACAATGAGCAGTTCTTC. This sequence encodes CSVDGYNEQFF.

Written as DNA, the CDR3 is TGTGCCACCTCTCCTAGCGGGGGCCCCTACGAGCAGTACTTC. Its protein is CATSPSGGPYEQYF. The V and J genes are TRBV28 and TRBJ2-7; 10 positions agree with TRBD2. The junction had 8 bases not matched to a gene; V was cut back by 10 bases and J by 2 bases. Germline V gives CDR1 MDHEN, CDR2 SYDVKM. CDR3 length equals 14 residues.

This clonotype occurred a few times. This chain uses TRBV4-3 with TRBJ2-7; 12 bases map to TRBD1. Trimming cost V 0 bases and J 6 bases; bases outside gene matches: 6. The germline gives CDR1 LGHNA, CDR2 YSLEER. The CDR3 runs 16 residues. CDR3 sequence (DNA): TGCGCCAGCAGCCAAGACACCGGGACAGGGGGCGCCGAGCAGTACTTC. Protein: CASSQDTGTGGAEQYF.

The rearrangement links TRBV7-2 to TRBJ1-6, with D possibly being TRBD1 (5 bases). This CDR3 spans 17 amino acids. Trimming stripped 3 bases from V and 7 bases from J, with 19 bases between. The germline V gene has CDR1 SGHTA and CDR2 FQGNSA. The CDR3 is CASSFPQRGVLNSPLHF. CDR3 nucleotide sequence: TGTGCCAGCAGCTTCCCCCAGCGGGGGGTCCTGAATTCACCCCTCCACTTT.

This clonotype occurred many times. The chain carries TRBV20-1 and TRBJ1-3; maybe TRBD1 (5 bases). Trimming took off 4 bases at V and 8 bases at J, with 15 bases between the two ends. Germline V gene lookup returns CDR1 DFQATT and CDR2 SNEGSKA (reference sequence). This CDR3 contains 13 residues. The DNA of the CDR3 is TGCAGTGCTAACCTCCAGGGTGTAGACACCATATATTTT. This gives the protein CSANLQGVDTIYF.